Listed below are T cell receptor beta chains from one sample, sequenced in a study of T-cell memory formation after mild COVID-19. TCRdb used MiXCR to reprocess the 5' RACE reads, holding one entry per CDR3 protein. Of about 470,000 distinct CDR3 sequences in the sample, 15% to 20% were seen once. The sequencing input was PBMCs or a T cell subset sorted from them (not recorded which). The source is an adult woman who had mild COVID-19 (a few samples of this study predate the infection). Cell type and time point are not known. CDR3s include the opening cysteine and the closing phenylalanine or tryptophan. D genes are given only for firm matches. Only some rows state a clone size, as once, few, many or a class for expanded clones.

j_gene,v_gene,d_gene,abundance,CDR3aa,CDR3nt
TRBJ2-7,TRBV3-1,-,-,CASSQAGFSYEQYF,TGTGCCAGCAGCCAAGCAGGGTTCTCCTACGAGCAGTACTTC
TRBJ2-5,TRBV11-2,TRBD2,-,CASSLWGILAGGQETQYF,TGTGCCAGCAGCTTATGGGGCATCCTGGCGGGGGGCCAAGAGACCCAGTACTTC
TRBJ1-3,TRBV9,TRBD1,-,CASSRNRPSAGGTIYF,TGTGCCAGCAGCAGAAACCGACCATCCGCAGGGGGCACCATATATTTT
TRBJ2-3,TRBV5-6,-,-,CASSLGLTSTDTQYF,TGTGCCAGCAGCTTAGGACTTACTAGCACAGATACGCAGTATTTT
TRBJ1-2,TRBV5-1,-,-,CASSLEQYGYTF,TGCGCCAGCAGCTTGGAACAGTATGGCTACACCTTC
TRBJ2-5,TRBV24-1,-,few,CATSGVGFRGETQYF,TGTGCCACCAGTGGAGTCGGGTTCCGTGGGGAGACCCAGTACTTC
TRBJ2-1,TRBV15,-,-,CATSRGRGPEQFF,TGTGCCACCAGCAGAGGGAGGGGCCCAGAGCAGTTCTTC
TRBJ1-4,TRBV6-5,TRBD1,-,CASSYSPPTGATNEKLFF,TGTGCCAGCAGTTACTCGCCTCCGACAGGGGCGACTAATGAAAAACTGTTTTTT
TRBJ2-1,TRBV7-6,TRBD1,few,CASSYSGTGGNEQFF,TGTGCCAGCAGCTATAGCGGGACAGGGGGCAATGAGCAGTTCTTC
TRBJ2-3,TRBV5-6,TRBD2,few,CASSYFGTKAQDTQYF,TGTGCCAGCAGCTACTTCGGGACTAAAGCACAAGATACGCAGTATTTT
TRBJ2-2,TRBV12-3/TRBV12-4,TRBD1,-,CASSLIPGGAGGELFF,TGTGCCAGCAGTTTAATCCCAGGGGGCGCCGGCGGGGAGCTGTTTTTT
TRBJ1-2,TRBV29-1,-,few,CSPPAYGYTF,TGCAGCCCGCCAGCCTATGGCTACACCTTC
TRBJ1-4,TRBV7-4,-,-,CASSLAPRTRINEKLFF,TGTGCCAGCAGCTTGGCCCCCCGGACACGGATTAATGAAAAACTGTTTTTT
TRBJ2-5,TRBV20-1,TRBD2,-,CSARTSEETQYF,TGCAGTGCTAGGACTAGCGAAGAGACCCAGTACTTC
TRBJ2-7,TRBV5-1,TRBD1,-,CASSLHGTGPSYEQYF,TGCGCCAGCAGCCTCCACGGGACAGGGCCCTCCTACGAGCAGTACTTC
TRBJ2-1,TRBV7-2,TRBD2,many,CASSFSTSGRRNEQFF,TGTGCCAGCAGCTTTTCGACTAGCGGGAGACGCAATGAGCAGTTCTTC
TRBJ2-1,TRBV4-3,TRBD2,few,CASSQVPGLATYNEQFF,TGCGCCAGCAGCCAGGTTCCGGGACTAGCGACCTACAATGAGCAGTTCTTC
TRBJ1-1,TRBV6-6,TRBD1,few,CASSPGQGGHEAFF,TGTGCCAGCAGTCCGGGACAGGGAGGTCATGAAGCTTTCTTT
TRBJ1-1,TRBV12-3/TRBV12-4,-,-,CASIEASEAFF,TGTGCCAGCATAGAGGCCTCCGAAGCTTTCTTT
TRBJ2-1,TRBV5-1,-,-,CASSAHYPGNEQFF,TGCGCCAGCAGCGCCCACTACCCAGGCAATGAGCAGTTCTTC
TRBJ1-2,TRBV27,-,-,CASRPSGGRGYTF,TGTGCCAGCAGGCCCTCGGGTGGGCGCGGCTACACCTTC